What follows are 10 T cell receptor beta chains derived from one specimen sequenced in a study of hypomethylating agent response in myelodysplastic syndrome. Repertoires were generated with immunoSEQ multiplex PCR, while TCRdb's copy carries only in-frame clones and drops some. The table has 1,500 to 2,000 clones, 86% seen once. The sequenced sample was bone marrow, obtained before or after starting hypomethylating agent treatment for myelodysplastic syndrome (not recorded which). These receptors originate from a human donor with myelodysplastic syndrome.

This chain connects TRBV19 to TRBJ2-3, with TRBD2 matching over 11 bases. Germline CDR1 LNHDA, CDR2 SQIVND (reference sequence). J gave up 4 bases and V 9 bases, and 9 bases lay outside the gene matches. The CDR3 has 15 amino acids. The CDR3 sequence: CASQGTGLAADTQYF. In nucleotides, the CDR3 is TGTGCCAGCCAAGGCACGGGACTAGCGGCAGATACGCAGTATTTT.

The chain links TRBV28 to TRBJ2-1; TRBD1 or TRBD2 may be the D gene (5 bases each). This CDR3 spans 14 amino acids. Trimming removed 9 bases from V and 4 bases from J, with 16 bases in between. In germline, CDR1 is MDHEN, CDR2 SYDVKM. The DNA for the CDR3 is TGTGCCAGTGGACGGGACGGAAGTTACAATGAGCAGTTCTTC. Its translation is CASGRDGSYNEQFF.

This clone was seen only once. The rearrangement links TRBV6-6 to TRBJ2-3, with 7 bases lining up with TRBD1. Germline lookup yields CDR1 MNHNY and CDR2 SVGAGI (reference sequence). J lost 0 bases, V lost 2 bases, and 5 bases had no gene match. This CDR3 contains 16 residues. The CDR3 DNA is TGTGCCAGCAGTTACCCGGGACAGACTAGCACAGATACGCAGTATTTT. This codes for CASSYPGQTSTDTQYF.

The V call is TRBV6-5, the J call TRBJ1-1, with D tentatively TRBD1 (5 bases). The germline CDR1 and CDR2 sequences are MNHEY and SVGAGI. There are 14 residues in the CDR3. V gave up 6 bases and J gave up 1 base, with 12 bases separating them. This chain's CDR3 is CASRGEGANTEAFF. CDR3 DNA sequence: TGTGCCAGCAGAGGGGAGGGCGCGAACACTGAAGCTTTCTTT.

The J gene is TRBJ2-4, the V gene TRBV6-1; the D is unclear. The CDR3 runs 15 residues. Germline values: CDR1 MNHNS, CDR2 SASEGT. V lost 5 bases and J 0 bases, leaving 11 bases between the germline ends. In DNA, the CDR3 is TGTGCCAGCAGTCCTCCAGCTCTAGCCAAAAACATTCAGTACTTC. Protein product: CASSPPALAKNIQYF.

The count of this clone is one. The V call is TRBV5-1, the J call TRBJ2-3; TRBD2 aligns across 8 bases. The CDR3 extends over 15 amino acids. Germline CDR1 SGHRS, CDR2 YFSETQ. Trimming at V came to 6 bases and at J to 4 bases, leaving 10 bases not matched to a gene. CDR3 sequence (DNA): TGCGCCAGCACCCGCAGCGGGGGCGGGGCAGATACGCAGTATTTT. Translating it yields CASTRSGGGADTQYF.

The chain links TRBV6-5 to TRBJ2-2; TRBD1 or TRBD2 may be the D gene (6 bases each). The CDR3 spans 16 residues. Trimming removed 0 bases at V and 8 bases at J, with 16 bases between. CDR1 and CDR2 (germline): MNHEY, SVGAGI. The CDR3 nucleotides are TGTGCCAGCAGTTACTCGAGTACGGGGGCCGGGGGGGAGCTGTTTTTT. Residues: CASSYSSTGAGGELFF.

This clone was seen a few times. The CDR3 loop is CASSGGNEQFF. CDR3 nucleotides: TGCGCCAGCAGTGGCGGGAATGAGCAGTTCTTC. The rearrangement links TRBV10-1 to TRBJ2-1; perhaps TRBD2 as D (5 bases). Trimming cost V 4 bases and J 7 bases, with 5 bases left between them. This CDR3 comprises 11 residues. Per germline, CDR1 WNHNN and CDR2 SYGVQD (reference sequence).

V usage is TRBV30 and J usage is TRBJ1-3, with D perhaps TRBD1 (6 bases). CDR1 is GTSNPN, CDR2 SVGIG, per germline (reference sequence). The ends were cut back, 3 bases at V and 0 bases at J, with 9 bases in the middle. The CDR3 covers 14 residues. The CDR3 loop reads CAWSPDSSGNTIYF. The CDR3, as DNA: TGTGCCTGGAGCCCGGACAGCTCTGGAAACACCATATATTTT. Supplemented by reference TRBV30 and TRBJ1-3, the full variable domain reads SQTIHQWPATLVQPVGSPLSLECTVEGTSNPNLYWYRQAAGRGLQLLFYSVGIGQISSEVPQNLSASRPQDRQFILSSKKLLLSDSGFYLCAWSPDSSGNTIYFGEGSWLTVV.

V and J are TRBV5-1 and TRBJ1-2; 8 nucleotides line up with TRBD1. V lost 4 bases, J lost 7 bases, and 15 bases stayed unmatched. The CDR3 runs to 16 residues. Germline V lookup: CDR1 SGHRS, CDR2 YFSETQ. The CDR3 loop is CASSPGSTGGWSGYTF. In DNA form, the CDR3 reads TGCGCCAGCAGCCCCGGGTCAACAGGGGGTTGGAGTGGCTACACCTTC. Supplemented by reference TRBV5-1 and TRBJ1-2, the full variable domain reads KAGVTQTPRYLIKTRGQQVTLSCSPISGHRSVSWYQQTPGQGLQFLFEYFSETQRNKGNFPGRFSGRQFSNSRSEMNVSTLELGDSALYLCASSPGSTGGWSGYTFGSGTRLTVV.